This T cell receptor beta chain was identified during a study of shared clonotypes between healthy human individuals. Study-level points and caveats: Read depth was anticipated to influence clonotype sharing among donors.

This clone occurred once. Its cognate antigen is unknown. This table comes from immunoSEQ multiplex PCR, and its TCRdb copy is limited to in-frame clones, with some not included. This sample has 1.5 million to 1.9 million clones, with approximately 98% found just once. The CDR3 covers 15 residues. The germline CDR1 and CDR2 sequences are MNHNS and SASEGT. V gave up 4 bases and J gave up 4 bases, with 16 bases separating them. This sequence originates from a man younger than 45 in good health. The genes are TRBV6-1 and TRBJ1-1; D perhaps matches TRBD1 (5 bases). Material for sequencing was naive CD4+ T cells sorted from blood. Subset in this sample: CD45RA+ positively selected. The CDR3 DNA follows: TGTGCCAGCAGTGTGGGACCCGATTTTGGCACTGAAGCTTTCTTT. Protein: CASSVGPDFGTEAFF.